A single sample gave rise to the 27 T cell receptor beta chains below, sequenced in a study of T cells after yellow fever vaccination (dated by TCRdb to about 2019). Library prep was done by 5' RACE. These reads were obtained on an Illumina NovaSeq 6000. TCRdb applied fastp at Q25 and MiXCR to the public reads, then kept only in-frame beta chains. Each CDR3 protein appears once, grouped with its most common genes and DNA. The sample has 350,000 to 550,000 distinct CDR3 sequences on record, 15% to 20% of them singletons. The biggest ten clones account for roughly 19% of the sample. The label giving this sample's treatment or condition can be read as: live attenuated yellow fever vaccine strain. Sequenced material: PBMCs, taken before the yellow fever booster vaccination. These receptor sequences come from a man aged 18 to 29 who received the YFV17D yellow fever vaccine.

This clonotype was observed a few times. V is TRBV4-1 and J is TRBJ1-1; possibly TRBD1 for D (6 bases). The CDR3 is 14 residues long. Germline V gene data show CDR1 as MGHRA and CDR2 as YSYEKL. The V end was cut by 4 bases, the J end by 5 bases, with 14 bases between. This CDR3 is CASSPGRGGTEAFF. DNA for the CDR3: TGCGCCAGCAGCCCAGGGAGGGGGGGGACTGAAGCTTTCTTT.

This clonotype has a handful of counts. The V gene is TRBV7-2, the J gene TRBJ1-1, with D possibly TRBD1 on 6 matching bases. Germline CDR1 is SGHTA and CDR2 is FQGNSA. CDR3 size: 12 residues. Trimming took off 5 bases at V and 10 bases at J, with 14 bases between the two ends. Here the CDR3 DNA reads TGTGCCAGCAGCCCGACAGGCCGCGGAGCTTTCTTT. It specifies CASSPTGRGAFF.

This clonotype was observed a handful of times. The genes are TRBV12-3 or TRBV12-4 and TRBJ2-5; either TRBD1 or TRBD2 may fit D (5 bases each). The ends were cut back, 7 bases at V and 4 bases at J, with 13 bases in the middle. The CDR3 runs 13 residues. The chain's CDR3 is CASTPPGTETQYF. In nucleotides, the CDR3 is TGTGCCAGCACCCCACCGGGGACAGAGACCCAGTACTTC.

This clonotype was recorded a few times. V and J are TRBV7-3 and TRBJ1-1; D call uncertain. The ends were cut back, 6 bases at V and 7 bases at J, with 15 bases in the middle. Germline V gene lookup returns CDR1 SGHTA and CDR2 FQGTGA. The CDR3 has 13 amino acids. The CDR3 sequence: CASSFGPSDEAFF. The CDR3 nucleotides read TGTGCCAGCAGTTTCGGCCCCTCGGATGAAGCTTTCTTT.

The gene calls are TRBV5-5 and TRBJ1-1; D ambiguous. The germline CDR1 and CDR2 sequences are SGHKS and YYEKEE (reference sequence). V lost 2 bases and J 8 bases, leaving 19 bases between the germline ends. This CDR3 has 15 amino acids. CDR3: CASSLMPARQGEAFF. In nucleotides, the CDR3 is TGTGCCAGCAGCTTAATGCCAGCCCGCCAAGGAGAAGCTTTCTTT.

This clonotype was counted only a few times. The rearrangement links TRBV10-3 to TRBJ2-7; no reliable D call. The CDR3 totals 13 residues. V lost 3 bases to trimming and J lost 6 bases, with 12 bases between them. Germline assignment: CDR1 ENHRY and CDR2 SYGVKD. In DNA form, the CDR3 reads TGTGCCATCAGTGAAAGCCGGAACCCCGAGCAGTACTTC. Amino acid sequence: CAISESRNPEQYF.

The chain joins TRBV5-1 to TRBJ2-5; 7 bases line up with TRBD1. This CDR3 is built from 14 residues. Germline assignment: CDR1 SGHRS and CDR2 YFSETQ. V lost 3 bases, J lost 2 bases, and 4 bases stayed unmatched. The CDR3 DNA follows: TGCGCCAGCAGCTCACAGGGGAGTCAAGAGACCCAGTACTTC. Residues: CASSSQGSQETQYF.

This clonotype appeared many times. The CDR3 coding sequence is TGTGCCACCAGTGACCCTCGGGGACAGGGTTTCTATGGCTACACCTTC. Protein product: CATSDPRGQGFYGYTF. V usage is TRBV24-1 and J usage is TRBJ1-2, with 9 nucleotides matching TRBD1. The germline V gene encodes CDR1 KGHDR and CDR2 SFDVKD. The trim removed 4 bases at V and 4 bases at J, leaving 9 bases unmatched. The CDR3 runs 16 residues.

V usage is TRBV6-5 and J usage is TRBJ1-1, with a weak D call TRBD1 (5 bases). The CDR3 is 13 residues long. Germline V gene lookup returns CDR1 MNHEY and CDR2 SVGAGI. Trimming took off 5 bases at V and 3 bases at J, with 10 bases between the two ends. CDR3 amino acids: CASSQGLHTEAFF. CDR3 coding DNA: TGTGCCAGCAGTCAGGGTCTTCACACTGAAGCTTTCTTT.

The chain joins TRBV4-1 to TRBJ2-1; 8 bases are shared with TRBD2. Germline V gives CDR1 MGHRA, CDR2 YSYEKL. The CDR3 sequence is 15 residues long. The V gene end was trimmed by 1 base and the J gene end by 7 bases; junction bases not matched to a gene: 6. In DNA form, the CDR3 reads TGCGCCAGCAGCCAAGCGGGGACTAGTCTTAATGAGCAGTTCTTC. It translates to CASSQAGTSLNEQFF.

This chain connects TRBV18 to TRBJ2-5; 8 nucleotides agree with TRBD2. CDR3 size: 15 residues. Germline CDR1 is KGHSH and CDR2 is LQKENI. Unmatched junction bases numbered 8, after V lost 3 bases and J lost 5 bases. The CDR3 sequence is CASSPWQRGLETQYF. CDR3 DNA: TGTGCCAGCTCACCTTGGCAGCGGGGGTTGGAGACCCAGTACTTC. The complete variable domain, with remaining parts taken from reference TRBV18 and TRBJ2-5, reads NAGVMQNPRHLVRRRGQEARLRCSPMKGHSHVYWYRQLPEEGLKFMVYLQKENIIDESGMPKERFSAEFPKEGPSILRIQQVVRGDSAAYFCASSPWQRGLETQYFGPGTRLLVL.

The rearrangement uses TRBV7-2 and TRBJ2-1; 9 positions match TRBD1. CDR1 and CDR2 (germline): SGHTA, FQGNSA. V lost 3 bases and J lost 10; bases outside the gene matches: 7. The CDR3 sequence is 14 residues long. The CDR3 protein is CASSFGTGLGEQFF. CDR3 sequence (DNA): TGTGCCAGCAGCTTCGGGACAGGGTTAGGGGAGCAGTTCTTC. The full variable domain, completed using reference TRBV7-2 and TRBJ2-1, is GAGVSQSPSNKVTEKGKDVELRCDPISGHTALYWYRQSLGQGLEFLIYFQGNSAPDKSGLPSDRFSAERTGGSVSTLTIQRTQQEDSAVYLCASSFGTGLGEQFFGPGTRLTVL.

In its sample, this clonotype was seen many times. The rearrangement joins TRBV6-6 to TRBJ2-3; the match to TRBD1 covers 9 bases. CDR3 length: 16 amino acids. After removal of 7 bases from V and 6 bases from J, the junction contained 14 bases not matched to a gene. CDR1 is MNHNY, CDR2 SVGAGI, per germline (reference sequence). The CDR3 reads CASTGQGLQVVDTQYF. The CDR3 bases are TGTGCCAGCACAGGACAGGGGCTCCAAGTTGTGGATACGCAGTATTTT.

This chain joins TRBV6-6 and TRBJ2-5; 8 nucleotides align to TRBD2. V was clipped by 1 base and J by 3 bases; unmatched bases: 7. The CDR3 totals 16 residues. Germline CDR1 reads MNHNY; CDR2 reads SVGAGI (reference sequence). CDR3 DNA sequence: TGTGCCAGCAGTTACTTCGGGGGGGGGCCGGAAGAGACCCAGTACTTC. It translates to CASSYFGGGPEETQYF.

The V and J genes are TRBV20-1 and TRBJ1-1, with a weak D call TRBD1 (6 bases). The CDR3 is made up of 15 amino acids. Germline V lookup: CDR1 DFQATT, CDR2 SNEGSKA (reference sequence). V was trimmed by 3 bases and J by 4 bases, leaving 18 bases between them. CDR3 nucleotides: TGCAGTGCTAGCGAGGCCACCGGGACATTCACTGAAGCTTTCTTT. It codes for CSASEATGTFTEAFF.

The chain has TRBV7-2 and TRBJ2-7, with 10 bases identical to TRBD1. The trim removed 5 bases at V and 6 bases at J, leaving 7 bases unmatched. This CDR3 is 14 amino acids long. From germline, CDR1 is SGHTA and CDR2 FQGNSA. CDR3 nucleotide sequence: TGTGCCAGCAGCCGGACAGGGGGTTGGGTCGAGCAGTACTTC. This sequence encodes CASSRTGGWVEQYF.

This chain connects TRBV7-2 to TRBJ1-3; D gene ambiguous. The CDR3 has 12 amino acids. Trimming left V 1 base short and J 5 bases short, with 3 bases between. Germline CDR1 and CDR2: SGHTA and FQGNSA. The CDR3 sequence: CASSLGRNTIYF. The CDR3, as DNA: TGTGCCAGCAGCTTAGGACGAAACACCATATATTTT.

This clonotype was counted only a few times. J is TRBJ1-5 and V is TRBV29-1; perhaps TRBD1 as D (5 bases). The CDR3 is 13 residues long. Per the germline V gene, CDR1 is SQVTM and CDR2 is ANQGSEA. Trimming removed 4 bases at V and 3 bases at J, with 10 bases between. As DNA, the CDR3 is TGCAGCGTTGGGTGGGGGGTCAATCAGCCCCAGCATTTT. This codes for CSVGWGVNQPQHF.

The chain combines TRBV9 with TRBJ2-3; D possibly uses TRBD1 or TRBD2 (5 bases each). Per germline, CDR1 SGDLS and CDR2 YYNGEE. V was trimmed by 0 bases and J by 4 bases, leaving 12 bases between them. This CDR3 spans 15 amino acids. The DNA for the CDR3 is TGTGCCAGCAGCGTAGGAGGGGAAGCTGCAGATACGCAGTATTTT. Translation: CASSVGGEAADTQYF.

This clonotype was seen at least ten times. This chain connects TRBV4-1 to TRBJ1-1; D perhaps matches TRBD1 (6 bases). Germline CDR1 and CDR2: MGHRA and YSYEKL. CDR3 length: 16 residues. The V and J ends lost 6 bases and 0 bases respectively, with 17 bases between them. For the CDR3, the DNA is TGCGCCAGCAGACACACTCCGGGACACGTGAACACTGAAGCTTTCTTT. It yields the protein CASRHTPGHVNTEAFF.

This clonotype has a handful of counts. The rearrangement uses TRBV3-1 and TRBJ2-5; TRBD2 matches at 7 bases. The CDR3 is made up of 13 amino acids. CDR1 and CDR2 (germline): LGHDT, YNNKEL (reference sequence). The ends lost 4 bases at V and 9 bases at J; junction bases unmatched: 8. CDR3 coding DNA: TGTGCCAGCAGCCCCCGGGACTACGCGGCCCAGTACTTC. Encoded protein: CASSPRDYAAQYF.

This clonotype was detected a few times. The rearrangement joins TRBV10-3 to TRBJ2-7; 7 nucleotides align to TRBD2. Germline lookup yields CDR1 ENHRY and CDR2 SYGVKD. This CDR3 contains 14 residues. Trimming at V came to 3 bases and at J to 3 bases, leaving 5 bases not matched to a gene. The CDR3 region is CAISDGGGHYEQYV. CDR3 in DNA: TGTGCCATCAGTGACGGCGGGGGTCACTACGAGCAGTACGTC.

V usage is TRBV4-1 and J usage is TRBJ1-1; D unresolved. This CDR3 has 10 residues. V shed 5 bases and J shed 12 bases, with 10 bases lying between them. Germline V gene lookup returns CDR1 MGHRA and CDR2 YSYEKL. In DNA form, the CDR3 reads TGCGCCAGCAGCTCGTTTATTCCTTTCTTT. This codes for CASSSFIPFF.

This clonotype showed up just a few times. The chain is built from TRBV5-1 and TRBJ2-3; the match to TRBD1 covers 9 bases. With 4 bases clipped from V and 6 bases from J, the junction kept 6 bases outside the gene matches. The CDR3 loop spans 14 amino acids. Looked up from germline, CDR1 is SGHRS and CDR2 is YFSETQ. The CDR3 nucleotides read TGCGCCAGCAGCGCGGGACAGGGCTTCGATACGCAGTATTTT. Amino acids: CASSAGQGFDTQYF. Full variable domain (outside the CDR3, taken from reference TRBV5-1 and TRBJ2-3): KAGVTQTPRYLIKTRGQQVTLSCSPISGHRSVSWYQQTPGQGLQFLFEYFSETQRNKGNFPGRFSGRQFSNSRSEMNVSTLELGDSALYLCASSAGQGFDTQYFGPGTRLTVL.

The rearrangement links TRBV29-1 to TRBJ2-7; the D gene is possibly TRBD1 (6 bases). Germline lookup yields CDR1 SQVTM and CDR2 ANQGSEA. The CDR3 covers 11 residues. Trimming cost V 4 bases and J 11 bases, with 15 bases left between them. The DNA for the CDR3 is TGCAGCGTTGGAAATACAGGGACCGAGTACTTC. Its protein is CSVGNTGTEYF.

This clonotype has more than one count but fewer than ten. The chain is built from TRBV20-1 and TRBJ2-5; 9 nucleotides agree with TRBD1. CDR3 length: 13 residues. Germline V lookup: CDR1 DFQATT, CDR2 SNEGSKA (reference sequence). The V segment lost 6 bases and the J segment 5 bases; nucleotides outside the gene matches: 7. In DNA, the CDR3 is TGCAGTGCCCCGACAGGGGGTCTTGAGACCCAGTACTTC. It specifies CSAPTGGLETQYF.

The chain links TRBV6-5 to TRBJ2-3, with a possible D match to TRBD2 (6 bases). Trimming removed 2 bases from V and 5 bases from J, with 11 bases in between. From germline, CDR1 is MNHEY and CDR2 SVGAGI. The CDR3 is 14 amino acids. The CDR3 nucleotides are TGTGCCAGCAGTTACCTCCGGGGGTTAGATACGCAGTATTTT. Its translation: CASSYLRGLDTQYF.